The 12 T cell receptor beta chains listed next were all sequenced from one sample in a study of lymphopenia after photon versus proton radiotherapy. Profiled with immunoSEQ multiplex PCR; TCRdb holds only in-frame clones, not every one. The sample gives approximately 160,000 clones, around nine tenths of which show up once; about 4.7% is in the top ten. Sequences were derived from peripheral blood, sampled from a patient treated with photon-based radiotherapy. The origin of the receptors is a man between 50 and 59 years old with gastric cancer.

The chain links TRBV30 to TRBJ1-1; 8 nucleotides agree with TRBD1. V lost 2 bases and J lost 1; bases outside the gene matches: 9. Germline CDR1 GTSNPN, CDR2 SVGIG (reference sequence). The CDR3 length is 16 residues. This CDR3 reads CAWSPSRTGRNTEAFF. In nucleotides, the CDR3 is TGTGCCTGGAGTCCATCCAGGACAGGGAGGAACACTGAAGCTTTCTTT.

The chain is built from TRBV7-6 and TRBJ2-7; D is tentatively TRBD1 or TRBD2 (5 bases each). Trimming took off 0 bases at V and 0 bases at J, with 18 bases between the two ends. The CDR3 sequence is 18 residues long. CDR1 is SGHVS, CDR2 FNYEAQ, per germline. The CDR3 DNA reads TGTGCCAGCAGCTTAGCCCACGGGGCGGATCTAAGCTCCTACGAGCAGTACTTC. As protein: CASSLAHGADLSSYEQYF.

In this sample, this clone turned up a few times. The rearrangement links TRBV6-5 to TRBJ1-5; a weak D match, TRBD1 (5 bases). CDR3 length: 13 amino acids. V lost 5 bases, J lost 5 bases, and 10 bases lay in between. Germline values: CDR1 MNHEY, CDR2 SVGAGI. CDR3 sequence: CASSREGYQPQHF. For the CDR3, the DNA is TGTGCCAGCAGTCGAGAGGGGTATCAGCCCCAGCATTTT.

The V and J genes are TRBV30 and TRBJ1-1; possible D gene TRBD1, 6 bases. The V end was cut by 3 bases, the J end by 6 bases, with 8 bases between. Germline lookup yields CDR1 GTSNPN and CDR2 SVGIG (reference sequence). The CDR3 is made up of 11 amino acids. DNA for the CDR3: TGTGCCTGGAGACAGGGTGCTGAAGCTTTCTTT. Its protein is CAWRQGAEAFF.

This clone was picked up one time. The chain couples TRBV11-2 to TRBJ2-5; 13 bases line up with TRBD2. There are 16 residues in the CDR3. Trimming removed 3 bases from V and 5 bases from J; junction bases left unmatched: 6. Germline V gives CDR1 SGHAT, CDR2 FQNNGV. CDR3: CASSLGTSGVQETQYF. DNA of the CDR3: TGTGCCAGCAGCTTGGGGACTAGCGGGGTCCAGGAGACCCAGTACTTC. The entire variable domain, with the rest obtained from reference TRBV11-2 and TRBJ2-5, is as follows: EAGVAQSPRYKIIEKRQSVAFWCNPISGHATLYWYQQILGQGPKLLIQFQNNGVVDDSQLPKDRFSAERLKGVDSTLKIQPAKLEDSAVYLCASSLGTSGVQETQYFGPGTRLLVL.

The chain links TRBV28 to TRBJ1-4; possible D gene TRBD1, 5 bases. Deletions cut 4 bases from V and 5 bases from J, with 14 bases between. The CDR3 spans 15 residues. Germline assignment: CDR1 MDHEN and CDR2 SYDVKM. CDR3 DNA: TGTGCCAGCAGTTCACCTTGGTGGGGGAATGAAAAACTGTTTTTT. Translated: CASSSPWWGNEKLFF.

In this sample, this clone turned up once. V is TRBV25-1 and J is TRBJ2-1, with TRBD2 identical over 7 bases. The CDR3 spans 15 residues. The germline V gene has CDR1 MGHDK and CDR2 SYGVNS. V trimming: 2 bases; J trimming: 8 bases; junction bases outside the gene matches: 9. DNA for the CDR3: TGTGCCAGCAGTGAAGGGGGTACGGGAGGCCATGAGCAGTTCTTC. This encodes CASSEGGTGGHEQFF.

V is TRBV27 and J is TRBJ2-4; the match to TRBD2 covers 15 bases. Germline CDR1 MNHEY, CDR2 SMNVEV (reference sequence). The CDR3 length is 18 residues. Trimming at V came to 2 bases and at J to 7 bases, leaving 9 bases not matched to a gene. The CDR3 loop reads CASSLIGLAGGPRNIQYF. CDR3 DNA: TGTGCCAGCAGTTTAATCGGACTAGCGGGAGGGCCCCGGAACATTCAGTACTTC.

The rearrangement links TRBV28 to TRBJ2-7, with D hard to call. The germline CDR1 and CDR2 sequences are MDHEN and SYDVKM. V lost 10 bases and J lost 4, with 11 bases in between. The CDR3 totals 11 residues. Written as DNA, the CDR3 is TGTGCCACCTCACGATTGTACGAGCAGTACTTC. Translated: CATSRLYEQYF.

This sequence joins TRBV14 and TRBJ2-1; possible D gene TRBD1, 5 bases. CDR1 is SGHDN and CDR2 is FVKESK in the germline V gene. The CDR3 extends over 14 amino acids. The V end was cut by 1 base, the J end by 11 bases, with 15 bases between. In DNA form, the CDR3 reads TGTGCCAGCAGCCAAGGATCGCTGGGGCAGAAGCAGTTCTTC. Translating it yields CASSQGSLGQKQFF.

V is TRBV7-9 and J is TRBJ2-7, with 7 bases matching TRBD1. Trimming took 1 base from V and 1 from J; bases not matched to a gene: 1. Germline V gene sequence: CDR1 SEHNR, CDR2 FQNEAQ (reference sequence). This CDR3 is built from 14 residues. As DNA, the CDR3 is TGTGCCAGCAGCTTAGACAGGGGTTCCTACGAGCAGTACTTC. This gives the protein CASSLDRGSYEQYF.

This chain uses TRBV19 with TRBJ1-3; D is uncertain. CDR1 and CDR2 from the germline V gene are LNHDA and SQIVND (reference sequence). CDR3 size: 14 residues. Trimming left V 6 bases short and J 0 bases short, with 9 bases between. CDR3 in amino acids: CASRALGSGNTIYF. Here the CDR3 DNA reads TGTGCCAGTAGAGCCCTGGGCTCTGGAAACACCATATATTTT.